A selection of T cell receptor beta chains follows, all from one sample in a study of blood T cell repertoires in COVID-19. Sequencing was performed with immunoSEQ multiplex PCR; in TCRdb, only in-frame clones are kept and a portion is missing. This table has more than 300,000 clones, 90% appearing once. The sequenced sample consisted of peripheral blood. The receptors come from a woman aged 40 to 50 with COVID-19, enrolled during active disease. Both conserved end residues are part of each CDR3. Each record gives: J gene, D gene, V gene, clone size, CDR3 DNA, CDR3 protein. D genes are given only for firm matches. Clone size is stated in some rows and not others, as once, few, many or a class when expanded.

>TRBJ2-7|NA|TRBV27|NA
TGTGCCAGTAAGGGGTCTGGCTACGAGCAGTACTTC
CASKGSGYEQYF
>TRBJ1-4|TRBD1|TRBV25-1|NA
TGTGCCAGCAGTGATTGGGGACAGGGAGGAAATGCTAATGAAAAACTGTTTTTT
CASSDWGQGGNANEKLFF
>TRBJ2-7|TRBD2|TRBV29-1|NA
TGCAGCGTTGCCGGACTAGCGGGGGTTCATGAGCAGTACTTC
CSVAGLAGVHEQYF
>TRBJ2-3|TRBD1|TRBV7-2|NA
TGTGCCAGCAGCTTACCCCGGGACAGGGTGATAGATACGCAGTATTTT
CASSLPRDRVIDTQYF
>TRBJ2-1|NA|TRBV19|NA
TGTGCCAGTAATGCGGGGCGAAATTACAATGAGCAGTTCTTC
CASNAGRNYNEQFF
>TRBJ2-2|TRBD1|TRBV7-6|NA
TGTGCCAGCAGGTCCGGGACAGGGGTCCTTGGCACCGGGGAGCTGTTTTTT
CASRSGTGVLGTGELFF
>TRBJ1-4|TRBD1|TRBV29-1|NA
TGCAGCGCTACAACAGGGGCAACTAATGAAAAACTGTTTTTT
CSATTGATNEKLFF
>TRBJ2-7|TRBD2|TRBV6-2/TRBV6-3|NA
TGTGCCAGCAGTTACGGGAGGGGTGGCGAGCAGTACTTC
CASSYGRGGEQYF
>TRBJ2-2|NA|TRBV4-1|NA
TGCGCCAGCAGCCAAGGTGCCCTCGGGACCGGGGAGCTGTTTTTT
CASSQGALGTGELFF
>TRBJ1-2|TRBD1|TRBV4-3|NA
TGCGCCAGCAGCCAACTCCCGGGACAGGGTTATGGCTACACCTTC
CASSQLPGQGYGYTF
>TRBJ1-6|TRBD1|TRBV2|NA
TGTGCCAGCAGTGAAGCCACAGGGGGCGGTTCACCCCTCCACTTT
CASSEATGGGSPLHF
>TRBJ1-2|NA|TRBV27|NA
TGTGCCAGCAGTTTATCGGGAGACTTAGATGGCTACACCTTC
CASSLSGDLDGYTF
>TRBJ2-3|TRBD2|TRBV19|NA
TGTGCCAGTAAGTCGTTGGGACTAGACACAGATACGCAGTATTTT
CASKSLGLDTDTQYF
>TRBJ1-1|NA|TRBV5-6|NA
TGTGCCAGCAGCTTGATCGACAGGAGCGCTGAAGCTTTCTTT
CASSLIDRSAEAFF
>TRBJ2-5|NA|TRBV27|NA
TGTGCCAGCGGATCCCGGCCGGGGACCCAGTACTTC
CASGSRPGTQYF
>TRBJ2-1|NA|TRBV19|NA
TGTGCCAGTAGTCCTAGGACGTCGGGCGGGAATGAGCAGTTCTTC
CASSPRTSGGNEQFF
>TRBJ2-1|TRBD1|TRBV11-2|NA
TGTGCCAGCAGCGCCGACAGGGCCTACAATGAGCAGTTCTTC
CASSADRAYNEQFF
>TRBJ2-3|NA|TRBV5-1|NA
TGCGCCAGCAGCTTGGTGGCTCCCGTTGGAGATACGCAGTATTTT
CASSLVAPVGDTQYF
>TRBJ1-2|TRBD1|TRBV7-9|NA
TGTGCCAGCACAACCGGGACAGGGGGTGAGGGTGGATATGGCTACACCTTC
CASTTGTGGEGGYGYTF
>TRBJ1-2|TRBD1|TRBV11-2|NA
TGTGCCAGCAGCCGGGGACAGGGGAGCTATGGCTACACCTTC
CASSRGQGSYGYTF
>TRBJ2-3|TRBD1|TRBV19|NA
TGTGCCAGCAGGTTATCCGACAGGGTAACAGATACGCAGTATTTT
CASRLSDRVTDTQYF
>TRBJ1-5|NA|TRBV20-1|NA
TGCAGTGCCAGTAAAGACGGGGGAATTAGCAATCAGCCCCAGCATTTT
CSASKDGGISNQPQHF
>TRBJ2-7|TRBD1|TRBV6-5|NA
TGTGCCAGCATCAAAGGGGGCGATTCCTACGAGCAGTACTTC
CASIKGGDSYEQYF
>TRBJ2-1|NA|TRBV11-3|NA
TGTGCCAGCAGCTCAGGGCAGGTACGAAATGAGCAGTTCTTC
CASSSGQVRNEQFF
>TRBJ2-7|NA|TRBV18|NA
TGTGCCAGCTCACCAGGGCAGGGGCAATCCTACGAGCAGTACTTC
CASSPGQGQSYEQYF
>TRBJ1-6|TRBD1|TRBV11-2|NA
TGTGCCAGCAGCCCCGGACAGGGGCCTGCTTCACCCCTCCACTTT
CASSPGQGPASPLHF
>TRBJ1-2|NA|TRBV27|once
TGTGCCAGCAGTTTCGTCGGGGCGGGGGGCTACACCTTC
CASSFVGAGGYTF
>TRBJ1-4|NA|TRBV29-1|NA
TGCAGCGCCCTATCGGGGAATGAAAAACTGTTTTTT
CSALSGNEKLFF
>TRBJ1-1|NA|TRBV7-9|NA
TGTGCCAGCAGCCCCCCCGTTGCGGAGGTAGCTTTCTTT
CASSPPVAEVAFF
>TRBJ2-6|TRBD2|TRBV27|NA
TGTGCCAGCAGCCCTATAGCGGGAGTCTCTGGGGCCAACGTCCTGACTTTC
CASSPIAGVSGANVLTF
>TRBJ1-1|NA|TRBV24-1|once
TGTGCCACCAGTGAGTTCAGTCGAAGCGTACGGCGGTCCACTGAAGCTTTCTTT
CATSEFSRSVRRSTEAFF
>TRBJ1-4|NA|TRBV5-1|NA
TGCGCCAGCAGTCTAGGGGGTAAAAATGAAAAACTGTTTTTT
CASSLGGKNEKLFF
>TRBJ1-2|TRBD1|TRBV14|NA
TGTGCCAGCAGCCGGGACAGCTATGGCTACACCTTC
CASSRDSYGYTF
>TRBJ1-2|NA|TRBV5-1|NA
TGCGCCAGCAGCTCCCTTTGGGGCCAAGGCTACACCTTC
CASSSLWGQGYTF
>TRBJ1-2|TRBD1|TRBV9|NA
TGTGCCAGCAGCGTAGGACAGGGGGCCTATGGCTACACCTTC
CASSVGQGAYGYTF
>TRBJ2-7|TRBD2|TRBV7-2|NA
TGTGCCAGCAGTTCGCTAGCGGGTAGCTCCTACGAGCAGTACTTC
CASSSLAGSSYEQYF
>TRBJ2-5|TRBD2|TRBV5-1|NA
TGCGCCAGCAGCTTGGAGACTAGCGGGGGGGAGACCCAGTACTTC
CASSLETSGGETQYF
>TRBJ1-1|TRBD1|TRBV28|NA
TGTGCCAGCAGTTCTATCGGGACAGGGGGCAATGAAGCTTTCTTT
CASSSIGTGGNEAFF
>TRBJ2-3|TRBD2|TRBV28|NA
TGTGCCAGCAGAGGACCGGGGCTAGCGGGAGGGCCAAGGGATACGCAGTATTTT
CASRGPGLAGGPRDTQYF
>TRBJ2-5|TRBD1|TRBV2|NA
TGTGCCAGCAGTGAAATCGGACAGGGGTCGACCCAGTACTTC
CASSEIGQGSTQYF
>TRBJ2-7|TRBD1|TRBV7-9|NA
TGTGCCAGCAGTTCCGGGACAGATTACTACGAGCAGTACTTC
CASSSGTDYYEQYF
>TRBJ2-7|TRBD1|TRBV24-1|NA
TGTGCCACCAGTGCTTTAGACAGGGGGCCTAGCGAGCAGTACTTC
CATSALDRGPSEQYF
>TRBJ1-6|TRBD1|TRBV5-4|few
TGTGCCAGCAGCCCTGCAGCAGGGGGGAGGATCTCACCCCTCCACTTT
CASSPAAGGRISPLHF
>TRBJ1-1|NA|TRBV9|NA
TGTGCCAGCAGCGTAGATGGACAAGCGTTGATTACTGAAGCTTTCTTT
CASSVDGQALITEAFF
>TRBJ2-2|NA|TRBV28|NA
TGTGCCAGCAGTATAGACAGGCGGGAGCTGTTTTTT
CASSIDRRELFF
>TRBJ2-7|NA|TRBV27|NA
TGTGTCGCAGGGTCTTACGAGCAGTACTTC
CVAGSYEQYF
>TRBJ2-1|NA|TRBV5-6|NA
TGTGCCAGCAGCGAGGTGGGGGCAAGGTACAATGAGCAGTTCTTC
CASSEVGARYNEQFF
>TRBJ1-4|TRBD1|TRBV4-2|few
TGTGCCAGCAGCCAAGATTTCTCAGGACAGGGGGCTGAAAAACTGTTTTTT
CASSQDFSGQGAEKLFF
>TRBJ1-4|NA|TRBV6-1|NA
TGTGCCAGCAGTGAAGCGCGGGATCCCGCGCGAGGAAAACTGTTTTTT
CASSEARDPARGKLFF
>TRBJ2-7|TRBD1|TRBV5-1|NA
TGCGCCAGCAGCTTGGGGGGACAGATATCCTACGAGCAGTACTTC
CASSLGGQISYEQYF
>TRBJ1-1|TRBD1|TRBV30|NA
TGTGCCTTTAAAACCGGACAGGGGGGCACTGAAGCTTTCTTT
CAFKTGQGGTEAFF
>TRBJ2-2|TRBD2|TRBV9|NA
TGTGCCAGCAGCGTAAAGGGAATACTAGCGGGAGTCAACACCGGGGAGCTGTTTTTT
CASSVKGILAGVNTGELFF
>TRBJ2-7|TRBD2|TRBV5-4|NA
TGTGCCAGCAGCTTTACCCCTAGCGGGGGGTCTTACGAGCAGTACTTC
CASSFTPSGGSYEQYF
>TRBJ1-5|TRBD1|TRBV19|NA
TGTGCCAGTAGCTCAGGGGGCGATCAGCCCCAGCATTTT
CASSSGGDQPQHF
>TRBJ1-1|NA|TRBV5-4|NA
TGTGCCAGCAGCTCACAACAGGGAAAGGGGAACACTGAAGCTTTCTTT
CASSSQQGKGNTEAFF
>TRBJ2-3|TRBD1|TRBV2|NA
TGTGCCAGCAGCCTGGACAGGCCCACAGATACGCAGTATTTT
CASSLDRPTDTQYF
>TRBJ2-1|NA|TRBV19|NA
TGTGCCAGTAGTCGCCTACAGGGCAATGAGCAGTTCTTC
CASSRLQGNEQFF
>TRBJ1-6|NA|TRBV19|NA
TGTGCCAGTAGTCTACTTAGCGGTATCCGTTCACCCCTCCACTTT
CASSLLSGIRSPLHF
>TRBJ2-7|TRBD1|TRBV4-1|NA
TGCGCCAGCAGCCAAGACTGGGACAGGGGGCCGGGCGAGCAGTACTTC
CASSQDWDRGPGEQYF
>TRBJ1-5|NA|TRBV15|NA
TGTGCCACCAGCACGCGCGGGAACGGCAATCAGCCCCAGCATTTT
CATSTRGNGNQPQHF